A selection of T cell receptor beta chains follows, all from one sample in a study of T cell repertoires in cytomegalovirus infection. TCRdb re-analysed the reads in MiXCR, keeping a single row per CDR3 protein. The sample shows 100,000 to 150,000 distinct CDR3 sequences, approximately 8.8% of them seen only once. Material: PBMCs. These receptors were obtained from a human donor in good health (CMV status not recorded). Some clones in this sample may be carry-over from other donors' samples. Both conserved end residues are part of each CDR3. The D gene is left open where the match is weak. Clone size appears in some rows only: once, few, many, or a class for an expanded clone.

D	J	size	V	DNA	CDR3
-	TRBJ1-4	-	TRBV29-1	TGCAGCGTAGCGACCCGGACGGCGCCGAATGAAAAACTGTTTTTT	CSVATRTAPNEKLFF
TRBD1	TRBJ2-5	many	TRBV10-3	TGTGCCACCACAGGGGGAGAGACCCAGTACTTC	CATTGGETQYF
TRBD1	TRBJ1-2	many	TRBV20-1	TGCAGTCCCTTAGATGGGCGGACAGGCTATGGCTACACCTTC	CSPLDGRTGYGYTF
TRBD1	TRBJ2-5	many	TRBV20-1	TGCAGTGCGCCAGGACAGGGGAAGGCGACCCAGTACTTC	CSAPGQGKATQYF
-	TRBJ2-7	few	TRBV15	TGTGCCACCAGCAGAGATGTAGGGTATGACGAGCAGTACTTC	CATSRDVGYDEQYF
TRBD1	TRBJ2-2	-	TRBV5-4	TGTGCCAGCAGCCAGGGGGGACAGGGGAACACCGGGGAGCTGTTTTTT	CASSQGGQGNTGELFF
-	TRBJ2-1	many	TRBV5-4	TGTGCCAGCAGCTGGCCGGGGGACCCCTACAATGAGCAGTTCTTC	CASSWPGDPYNEQFF
-	TRBJ1-2	many	TRBV5-5	TGTGCCAGCGGACGGCTCCTAAGGGGTACTAACTATGGCTACACCTTC	CASGRLLRGTNYGYTF
TRBD1	TRBJ1-2	many	TRBV6-1	TGTGCCAGCAGTGACGAATGGACAGGGGCAGCCGGCTACACCTTC	CASSDEWTGAAGYTF
-	TRBJ2-2	few	TRBV3-1	TGTGCCAGCAGTCCACAGGGGAACACCGGGGAGCTGTTTTTT	CASSPQGNTGELFF
-	TRBJ2-5	many	TRBV12-3/TRBV12-4	TGTGCCAGCAGCCATCCGGAGGCAGGGAATCACGGAGAGACCCAGTACTTC	CASSHPEAGNHGETQYF
-	TRBJ1-1	-	TRBV18	TGTGCCAGCTCACTGGGCCCTAGCACTGAAGCTTTCTTT	CASSLGPSTEAFF
TRBD2	TRBJ2-3	-	TRBV27	TGTGCCAGCAGATTCTTAGCGGGCCCCAATACGCAGTATTTT	CASRFLAGPNTQYF
TRBD1	TRBJ1-1	few	TRBV19	TGTGCCAGTAGATTCCCAGGGGGCTTGGGGAACACTGAAGCTTTCTTT	CASRFPGGLGNTEAFF
-	TRBJ2-1	many	TRBV4-2	TGTGCCAGCAGCCAAGATTACCAGAGCTCCTACAATGAGCAGTTCTTC	CASSQDYQSSYNEQFF
-	TRBJ2-2	few	TRBV5-1	TGCGCCAGCAGCTTGCTACCGGGGGCCAACACCGGGGAGCTGTTTTTT	CASSLLPGANTGELFF
-	TRBJ1-5	many	TRBV20-1	TGCAGTGCTAGTAGGCAGGGAGATCAGCCCCAGCATTTT	CSASRQGDQPQHF
-	TRBJ2-5	-	TRBV15	TGTGCCACCAGCAGAGAATTAGGGGGACCCCAAGAGACCCAGTACTTC	CATSRELGGPQETQYF
-	TRBJ1-1	-	TRBV14	TGTGCCAGCAGCCAGCGACAGGTCGCTGAAGCTTTCTTT	CASSQRQVAEAFF
TRBD1	TRBJ1-1	many	TRBV7-9	TGTGCCAGCAGCTCCGATCGGGACAGGGGGTTTGGCACTGAAGCTTTCTTT	CASSSDRDRGFGTEAFF
-	TRBJ2-6	few	TRBV6-6	TGTGCCAGCAGTAGCGAGAACTCTGGGGCCAACGTCCTGACTTTC	CASSSENSGANVLTF
-	TRBJ1-2	many	TRBV6-1	TGTGCCAGCAGTTCGACAGTTAACTATGGCTACACCTTC	CASSSTVNYGYTF
-	TRBJ2-1	-	TRBV20-1	TGCAGTGCTTTCGGGACGGCCTACAATGAGCAGTTCTTC	CSAFGTAYNEQFF
TRBD1	TRBJ2-2	many	TRBV7-2	TGTGCCAGCAGCTCCGGGACAGGGGGATACACCGGGGAGCTGTTTTTT	CASSSGTGGYTGELFF
-	TRBJ1-6	many	TRBV12-3/TRBV12-4	TGTGCCAGCAGTCTCGGACAGAAAGGTTCACCCCTCCACTTT	CASSLGQKGSPLHF
TRBD2	TRBJ2-5	many	TRBV20-1	TGCAGTGCTAGGATAGCGGGGGGGGTTTTGGAGACCCAGTACTTC	CSARIAGGVLETQYF
TRBD1	TRBJ2-1	many	TRBV7-9	TGTGCCAGCAGCCCCCGGGACAGGGACAATGAGCAGTTCTTC	CASSPRDRDNEQFF
TRBD1	TRBJ1-5	many	TRBV7-2	TGTGCCAGCAGCTTAGGACAGGGGAATCAGCCCCAGCATTTT	CASSLGQGNQPQHF
-	TRBJ2-7	many	TRBV4-1	TGCGCCAGCAGCCAAGCTCGGGACACCTACGAGCAGTACTTC	CASSQARDTYEQYF
-	TRBJ1-1	-	TRBV25-1	TGTGCCAGCACCGGACGCGTGAACACTGAAGCTTTCTTT	CASTGRVNTEAFF
-	TRBJ1-5	many	TRBV5-6	TGTGCCAGCAGCTTTTCCCTTGGACAGATCAATAGCAATCAGCCCCAGCATTTT	CASSFSLGQINSNQPQHF
-	TRBJ1-1	few	TRBV9	TGTGCCAGCAGCGTGTCCGGGCGGATGAACACTGAAGCTTTCTTT	CASSVSGRMNTEAFF
TRBD2	TRBJ2-5	-	TRBV20-1	TGCAGTGCTGAAACCAGCGGGGGGGCCTGGGAGACCCAGTACTTC	CSAETSGGAWETQYF
TRBD1	TRBJ1-2	many	TRBV5-6	TGTGCCAGCAGCTTGAGGGGACAGGGGCTTGGCTACACCTTC	CASSLRGQGLGYTF
-	TRBJ1-1	few	TRBV20-1	TGCAGTGCTAGTGACGAGAACACTGAAGCTTTCTTT	CSASDENTEAFF
TRBD2	TRBJ2-7	many	TRBV2	TGTGCCAGCAGTGAAAGGGTGACTAGCGGGGAGAACTTC	CASSERVTSGENF
TRBD2	TRBJ2-1	-	TRBV6-2/TRBV6-3	TGTGCCAGCATCGACGGGACTAGCGGGGGGGCGAGTAATGAGCAGTTCTTC	CASIDGTSGGASNEQFF
-	TRBJ2-2	few	TRBV6-5	TGTGCCAGCCGCCTAGCAGGAAAGGCCGGGGAGCTGTTTTTT	CASRLAGKAGELFF
-	TRBJ2-2	few	TRBV28	TGTGCCAGCAGTTTAGAGCGGCCCGGGGAGCTGTTTTTT	CASSLERPGELFF
-	TRBJ1-1	many	TRBV6-2/TRBV6-3	TGTGCCAGCAGTTACGGGGTATTCGGGACACCGAACACTGAAGCTTTCTTT	CASSYGVFGTPNTEAFF
-	TRBJ1-1	many	TRBV7-9	TGTGCCAGCAGCTTGGGCGGGGGCGACACTGAAGCTTTCTTT	CASSLGGGDTEAFF
TRBD1	TRBJ2-1	many	TRBV5-6	TGTGCCAGCAGCGCTCTCGGGGACAGCCGGTACAATGAGCAGTTCTTC	CASSALGDSRYNEQFF
TRBD2	TRBJ2-1	-	TRBV28	TGTGCCAGCACTCCCACGGGGGGGGGGAGACGGGAGAATGAGCAGTTCTTC	CASTPTGGGRRENEQFF
-	TRBJ1-2	-	TRBV29-1	TGCAGCGCCCAGGGACCCTCTAACTATGGCCACACCTTC	CSAQGPSNYGHTF
TRBD1	TRBJ1-2	few	TRBV11-2	TGTGCCAGCAGCTTAGCCGACAGGGCCGTCTATGGCTACACCTTC	CASSLADRAVYGYTF
-	TRBJ2-1	few	TRBV2	TGTGCCACCCCCAGACAGTCCTCCTACAATGAGCAGTTCTTC	CATPRQSSYNEQFF
-	TRBJ1-1	many	TRBV19	TGTGCCAGTAGTCGAACTGAGTACACTGAAGCTTTCTTT	CASSRTEYTEAFF
-	TRBJ2-5	-	TRBV2	TGTGCCAGCAGTCGGATAAAAAAGGAGACCCAGTACTTC	CASSRIKKETQYF
TRBD2	TRBJ2-3	many	TRBV6-2/TRBV6-3	TGTGCCAGCAGTCTCGCCAGCGGGAATACGCAGTATTTT	CASSLASGNTQYF
-	TRBJ2-3	many	TRBV7-2	TGTGCCAGCAGCTTACGTCTTGGGGGGGCGTCTGATACGCAGTATTTT	CASSLRLGGASDTQYF
-	TRBJ2-3	many	TRBV12-3/TRBV12-4	TGTGCCAGCACCTTGACAGGCCACGGGACAGATACGCAGTATTTT	CASTLTGHGTDTQYF
TRBD1	TRBJ2-6	-	TRBV18	TGTGCCAGCTCACTTAAATCGGGACAGGCCTCTGGGGCCAACGTCCTGACTTTC	CASSLKSGQASGANVLTF
-	TRBJ2-2	few	TRBV12-3/TRBV12-4	TGTGCCAGCAGTCAGGGCCCTCCGGCGGGGGAGCTGTTTTTT	CASSQGPPAGELFF
-	TRBJ2-7	-	TRBV20-1	TGCAGTGCTAGAGATGCAGCGTCCCCGTCCTACGAGCAGTACTTC	CSARDAASPSYEQYF
-	TRBJ2-7	many	TRBV28	TGTGCCAGCAGTTTATGGGGGCCGGGCACCTACGAGCAGTACTTC	CASSLWGPGTYEQYF
TRBD1	TRBJ1-1	few	TRBV12-3/TRBV12-4	TGTGCCAGCAGAGCGACAGGGGTCACTGAAGCTTTCTTT	CASRATGVTEAFF
-	TRBJ2-3	few	TRBV2	TGTGCCAGCAAAGTCCCGGAAGATACGCAGTATTTT	CASKVPEDTQYF
-	TRBJ1-2	many	TRBV12-3/TRBV12-4	TGTGCCAGCAGTTTTCGGGGCTACACCTTC	CASSFRGYTF
-	TRBJ2-2	-	TRBV5-1	TGCGCCAGCAGCTCCGGAGGGGGTACCGGGGAGCTGTTTTTT	CASSSGGGTGELFF
TRBD2	TRBJ2-3	-	TRBV5-4	TGTGCCAGCAGCGGGGGTAGCGGGGGATACACAGATACGCAGTATTTT	CASSGGSGGYTDTQYF